These 20 T cell receptor beta chains share one sample of origin, sequenced in a study of cytomegalovirus exposure and HLA in healthy donors. The primer mix had 60 Vbeta and 13 Jbeta primers. Method: immunoSEQ multiplex PCR; TCRdb's copy keeps in-frame clones and lacks some. The repertoire holds about 160,000 clones, with roughly 80% as singletons. Sequencing was performed on PBMCs. All receptors come from a woman between 50 and 59 years old in good health and CMV-seronegative.

The rearrangement uses TRBV10-3 and TRBJ1-2; D may be TRBD1 (6 bases). Trimming cost V 10 bases and J 2 bases, with 23 bases left between them. Germline V gives CDR1 ENHRY, CDR2 SYGVKD. The CDR3 contains 16 residues. The CDR3 DNA follows: TGTGCCACCGAAAATACGACAGGAAGTACCAACTATGGCTACACCTTC. It codes for CATENTTGSTNYGYTF.

The rearrangement joins TRBV19 to TRBJ1-2, with TRBD1 matching over 7 bases. With V trimmed by 3 bases and J by 2 bases, 15 bases remained unmatched. Germline V lookup: CDR1 LNHDA, CDR2 SQIVND (reference sequence). The CDR3 runs 18 residues. The CDR3 DNA sequence: TGTGCCAGTAGTATTTCAAGGATCGCGACAGGGAGCAACTATGGCTACACCTTC. This codes for CASSISRIATGSNYGYTF.

The rearrangement joins TRBV5-6 to TRBJ2-5; a possible D gene is TRBD1 (6 bases). CDR3 length: 14 amino acids. Looked up from germline, CDR1 is SGHDT and CDR2 is YYEEEE. V was pared by 0 bases and J by 5 bases, with 11 bases between. CDR3 in amino acids: CASSLAGARETQYF. The CDR3 coding sequence is TGTGCCAGCAGCTTGGCAGGGGCGAGGGAGACCCAGTACTTC. Full variable domain (rest looked up from reference TRBV5-6 and TRBJ2-5): DAGVTQSPTHLIKTRGQQVTLRCSPKSGHDTVSWYQQALGQGPQFIFQYYEEEERQRGNFPDRFSGHQFPNYSSELNVNALLLGDSALYLCASSLAGARETQYFGPGTRLLVL.

The genes are TRBV5-5 and TRBJ1-1, with D unresolved. V shed 4 bases and J shed 0 bases, with 10 bases lying between them. The CDR3 loop spans 14 amino acids. Germline V lookup: CDR1 SGHKS, CDR2 YYEKEE (reference sequence). DNA of the CDR3: TGTGCCAGCAGCCGGGTAAACATGAACACTGAAGCTTTCTTT. As protein: CASSRVNMNTEAFF.

The J gene is TRBJ2-7, the V gene TRBV25-1; 7 bases line up with TRBD2. Germline CDR1 MGHDK, CDR2 SYGVNS. V gave up 8 bases and J gave up 5 bases; unmatched junction bases: 9. The CDR3 totals 13 residues. The DNA of the CDR3 is TGTGCCAGCTCGTGGGGGGGGACCCACGAGCAGTACTTC. This gives the protein CASSWGGTHEQYF.

The rearrangement joins TRBV6-1 to TRBJ1-2; possibly TRBD1 for D (6 bases). Trimming cost V 5 bases and J 8 bases, with 21 bases left between them. CDR3 size: 15 residues. Per germline, CDR1 MNHNS and CDR2 SASEGT. CDR3 protein: CASSLPQGGAGGYTF. The CDR3 DNA reads as TGTGCCAGCAGTCTCCCACAAGGGGGGGCCGGGGGCTACACCTTC.

V and J are TRBV7-3 and TRBJ2-7, with a tentative D call TRBD1 (6 bases). Trimming took off 2 bases at V and 9 bases at J, with 14 bases between the two ends. Germline V gene data show CDR1 as SGHTA and CDR2 as FQGTGA. This CDR3 spans 13 amino acids. The DNA for the CDR3 is TGTGCCAGCAGCTTAGTACCCGAAGGGGGGCAGTACTTC. Translating gives CASSLVPEGGQYF.

This chain joins TRBV13 and TRBJ2-1; 13 bases line up with TRBD2. CDR3 size: 16 residues. The junction had 4 bases not matched to a gene; V was cut back by 5 bases and J by 3 bases. Germline V CDR1 and CDR2: PRHDT, FYEKMQ (reference sequence). The CDR3 spells CASSPRTSGSYNEQFF. CDR3 coding DNA: TGTGCCAGCAGCCCTAGGACTAGCGGGAGCTACAATGAGCAGTTCTTC.

This clone turned up a few times. The same CDR3 is also encoded by other DNA sequences in this sample. This chain connects TRBV7-2 to TRBJ2-4; the match to TRBD2 covers 10 bases. CDR3 size: 17 residues. From germline, CDR1 is SGHTA and CDR2 FQGNSA. V shed 5 bases and J 0 bases; nucleotides not matched to a gene: 7. CDR3 in DNA: TGTGCCAGCAGCAAAGCAGCGGGGGGGCTAGCCAAAAACATTCAGTACTTC. Residues: CASSKAAGGLAKNIQYF.

This clone was detected only once. The chain couples TRBV29-1 to TRBJ1-2; TRBD1 matches 9 bases. This CDR3 has 12 amino acids. Germline V gene data show CDR1 as SQVTM and CDR2 as ANQGSEA. V shed 3 bases, J shed 8 bases, and the junction held 4 bases outside the gene matches. The CDR3, as DNA: TGCAGCGTTGATGGACAGGGGAACGGCTACACCTTC. It translates to CSVDGQGNGYTF.

This clone has more than one count but fewer than ten. The rearrangement links TRBV5-1 to TRBJ2-1; unclear D gene. Germline V lookup: CDR1 SGHRS, CDR2 YFSETQ. The CDR3 covers 14 residues. Deletions cut 2 bases from V and 0 bases from J, with 6 bases between. In DNA, the CDR3 is TGCGCCAGCAGCTTTCTAAGCTCCTACAATGAGCAGTTCTTC. Amino acid sequence: CASSFLSSYNEQFF.

This sequence joins TRBV5-1 and TRBJ2-7; tentative D call: TRBD2 (6 bases). Trimming stripped 4 bases from V and 3 bases from J, with 20 bases between. Germline V gene data show CDR1 as SGHRS and CDR2 as YFSETQ. The CDR3 runs 16 residues. The CDR3: CASSGGSGNPHYEQYF. For the CDR3, the DNA is TGCGCCAGCAGCGGGGGGTCGGGGAATCCCCACTACGAGCAGTACTTC.

This clone was observed once. This chain connects TRBV30 to TRBJ1-1, with 12 positions matching TRBD1. V dropped 3 bases and J dropped 0; count of bases not matched to a gene: 11. This CDR3 has 18 residues. Germline V lookup: CDR1 GTSNPN, CDR2 SVGIG (reference sequence). The CDR3 loop reads CAWSGGPGTGGLNTEAFF. The CDR3 region has the DNA TGTGCCTGGAGCGGGGGGCCCGGGACAGGGGGCTTGAACACTGAAGCTTTCTTT.

V and J are TRBV18 and TRBJ1-1, with D uncertain. Trimming stripped 8 bases from V and 3 bases from J, with 7 bases between. Germline V lookup: CDR1 KGHSH, CDR2 LQKENI. The CDR3 consists of 11 residues. Here the CDR3 DNA reads TGTGCCAGCGCCAGTGACACTGAAGCTTTCTTT. Residues: CASASDTEAFF.

V is TRBV11-2 and J is TRBJ2-2, with D possibly matching TRBD2 (7 bases). Trimming removed 8 bases at V and 5 bases at J, with 24 bases between. The germline V gene has CDR1 SGHAT and CDR2 FQNNGV. This CDR3 spans 17 amino acids. The CDR3 sequence is CASRRGWGGLETGELFF. CDR3 DNA sequence: TGTGCCAGCCGGCGGGGGTGGGGGGGCTTGGAGACCGGGGAGCTGTTTTTT.

V gene TRBV6-5 combines with J gene TRBJ2-1; 7 bases line up with TRBD2. Germline values: CDR1 MNHEY, CDR2 SVGAGI. The CDR3 totals 15 residues. Trimming cost V 2 bases and J 2 bases; bases outside gene matches: 3. CDR3 protein: CASSYDLAAYNEQFF. In DNA form, the CDR3 reads TGTGCCAGCAGTTACGATCTAGCGGCCTACAATGAGCAGTTCTTC.

This clone turned up a few times. As DNA, the CDR3 is TGCAGCGTGAATTCCCAGGGTCCTGAAGCTTTCTTT. Translating gives CSVNSQGPEAFF. The chain combines TRBV29-1 with TRBJ1-1; maybe TRBD1 (5 bases). The V end was cut by 6 bases, the J end by 6 bases, with 14 bases between. CDR3 size: 12 residues. Germline values: CDR1 SQVTM, CDR2 ANQGSEA.

The rearrangement joins TRBV30 to TRBJ1-4; TRBD1 matches 7 bases. With 0 bases clipped from V and 8 bases from J, the junction kept 12 bases outside the gene matches. The CDR3 is 16 amino acids. The germline V gene has CDR1 GTSNPN and CDR2 SVGIG (reference sequence). The CDR3 here is CAWSVRVGDSEEKLFF. The CDR3 nucleotides are TGTGCCTGGAGTGTACGGGTTGGGGACAGCGAAGAAAAACTGTTTTTT.

The chain recombines TRBV29-1 with TRBJ2-1, with TRBD1 identical over 9 bases. The CDR3 is 15 residues long. V lost 7 bases to trimming and J lost 7 bases; unmatched junction nucleotides: 14. From germline, CDR1 is SQVTM and CDR2 ANQGSEA. CDR3 region: CSAEGLGQGTNEQFF. In DNA form, the CDR3 reads TGCAGCGCCGAAGGCCTGGGACAGGGTACGAATGAGCAGTTCTTC.

The rearrangement links TRBV21-1 to TRBJ1-2; the table's D call, TRBD1, was not checked against the DNA. TRBV21-1 is labeled a pseudogene. The CDR3 runs 15 residues. Written as DNA, the CDR3 is TGTGCCAGCGGTAAGGGGGGACAGGGTATAAATGGCTACACCTTC. Its translation is CASGKGGQGINGYTF.